The 6 T cell receptor beta chains listed next were all sequenced from one sample in a study of cytomegalovirus exposure and HLA in healthy donors. PCR involved 60 Vbeta and 13 Jbeta primers. Using immunoSEQ multiplex PCR, the repertoire was profiled, and TCRdb retains in-frame clones only, with some absent. The sample includes some 120,000 clones, about 85% of them seen just once. The specimen was PBMCs. The receptor set was obtained from a woman in her 30s in good health and CMV-seropositive.

The chain is built from TRBV6-6 and TRBJ2-1; 9 nucleotides agree with TRBD1. Germline CDR1 and CDR2: MNHNY and SVGAGI (reference sequence). Losses at the gene ends were 1 base for V and 5 bases for J; bases not matched to a gene: 0. The length of the CDR3 is 14 residues. The CDR3: CASSYWTGDNEQFF. The CDR3 DNA is TGTGCCAGCAGTTACTGGACAGGGGACAATGAGCAGTTCTTC.

This chain's CDR3 is CSVAYYSGEQYF. The DNA for the CDR3 is TGCAGCGTCGCCTACTACTCCGGCGAGCAGTACTTC. The chain links TRBV29-1 to TRBJ2-7; no reliable D call. The CDR3 extends over 12 amino acids. Germline CDR1 is SQVTM and CDR2 is ANQGSEA. Trimming cost V 6 bases and J 6 bases, with 15 bases left between them.

The chain couples TRBV2 to TRBJ2-5, with TRBD2 as a possible D gene (6 bases). The CDR3 has 16 residues. CDR1 and CDR2 (germline): SNHLY, FYNNEI. V lost 6 bases, J lost 2 bases, and 19 bases lay in between. Here the CDR3 reads CASSLASYPEQETQYF. CDR3 bases: TGTGCCAGCAGCCTAGCGTCATACCCTGAACAAGAGACCCAGTACTTC.

The genes are TRBV18 and TRBJ1-1; D remains ambiguous. Looked up from germline, CDR1 is KGHSH and CDR2 is LQKENI. The CDR3 spans 17 residues. Trimming shortened V by 3 bases and J by 3 bases, and 20 bases separated the two germline ends. CDR3 protein: CASSPILWEGRDTEAFF. CDR3 bases: TGTGCCAGCTCACCGATTCTTTGGGAAGGGCGGGACACTGAAGCTTTCTTT.

The chain combines TRBV19 with TRBJ2-5, with 11 bases identical to TRBD2. V lost 8 bases, J lost 2 bases, and 7 bases stayed unmatched. The CDR3 has 15 residues. From germline, CDR1 is LNHDA and CDR2 SQIVND (reference sequence). The CDR3 is CASGSSSGGQETQYF. The CDR3 nucleotides are TGTGCCAGTGGATCCTCTAGCGGGGGGCAAGAGACCCAGTACTTC.

V gene TRBV27 combines with J gene TRBJ1-4; TRBD1 matches at 7 bases. The junction had 10 bases not matched to a gene; V was cut back by 6 bases and J by 0 bases. Germline lookup yields CDR1 MNHEY and CDR2 SMNVEV (reference sequence). The CDR3 sequence is 17 residues long. The CDR3 is CASRPGQTAPTNEKLFF. CDR3 coding DNA: TGTGCCAGCAGGCCGGGACAGACGGCTCCAACTAATGAAAAACTGTTTTTT. The complete variable domain, with remaining parts taken from reference TRBV27 and TRBJ1-4, reads EAQVTQNPRYLITVTGKKLTVTCSQNMNHEYMSWYRQDPGLGLRQIYYSMNVEVTDKGDVPEGYKVSRKEKRNFPLILESPSPNQTSLYFCASRPGQTAPTNEKLFFGSGTQLSVL.